This TCR beta chain originates from a study of T cell responses to AZD1222 COVID-19 vaccine. General study findings and limits: Clonal diversity was possibly underestimated, and the donors were mostly white British, with more females. Recipients of AZD1222 seropositive at baseline numbered only 6 or 7. Dominant CD4 TCR responses targeted spike regions 160-218 and 743-854. Breadth and depth of Spike-specific TCRs rose after two AZD1222 doses.

A remark on this clone: The target antigen is unknown.

The method was immunoSEQ multiplex PCR; TCRdb's version includes in-frame clones alone and lacks a portion of them. This table has about 120,000 clones, around 91% appearing once. Germline loops: CDR1 MNHEY, CDR2 SMNVEV (reference sequence). This CDR3 spans 15 amino acids. Trimming left V 7 bases short and J 5 bases short, with 20 bases between. The V call is TRBV27, the J call TRBJ1-2, with D possibly matching TRBD1 (5 bases). This sequence was found in an adult in good health. The source material was peripheral blood, sampled on day 0 of MenACWY control vaccination. The CDR3 sequence is CASTPAVGEIYGYTF. The CDR3 region has the DNA TGTGCCAGCACCCCTGCCGTGGGGGAAATTTATGGCTACACCTTC.